The rows below give T cell receptor beta chains drawn from one sample of a study of cytomegalovirus exposure and HLA in healthy donors. Assay: immunoSEQ multiplex PCR; the TCRdb copy retains only in-frame clones and omits some. The sample lists about 130,000 clones, 75% seen once, with under 3.5% in the top ten. The source material was PBMCs. These receptors were obtained from a man younger than 40 in good health and CMV-seronegative. CDR3s include the opening cysteine and the closing phenylalanine or tryptophan. Each record gives: J gene, D gene, V gene, clone size, CDR3 protein, CDR3 DNA. D genes are given only for firm matches. A row's size may be missing; if present it is once, few, many or a size class.

>TRBJ2-2|TRBD2|TRBV7-3|.
CASSLIPSSGRGGYTGELFF
TGTGCCAGCAGCTTAATTCCGTCTAGCGGGCGCGGGGGATACACCGGGGAGCTGTTTTTT
>TRBJ2-5|.|TRBV6-1|once
CATQEDNQETQYF
TGTGCCACCCAAGAGGACAACCAAGAGACCCAGTACTTC
>TRBJ1-2|TRBD1|TRBV6-5|.
CATGTGTYGYTF
TGTGCCACCGGGACAGGGACCTATGGCTACACCTTC
>TRBJ1-2|.|TRBV9|.
CASSVGGRAGSSYTF
TGTGCCAGCAGCGTAGGAGGGCGCGCAGGTTCGAGCTACACCTTC
>TRBJ1-5|.|TRBV18|.
CASSPPSGEPQHF
TGTGCCAGCTCACCACCCTCAGGCGAGCCCCAGCATTTT
>TRBJ2-5|TRBD2|TRBV9|.
CASSGGGGETQYF
TGTGCCAGCAGCGGCGGGGGAGGAGAGACCCAGTACTTC
>TRBJ1-2|.|TRBV5-6|.
CASSLPNYGYTF
TGTGCCAGCAGCCTCCCTAACTATGGCTACACCTTC
>TRBJ1-5|.|TRBV6-1|few
CASRVAEGNQPQHF
TGTGCCAGCAGAGTGGCAGAGGGCAATCAGCCCCAGCATTTT
>TRBJ2-3|TRBD2|TRBV28|once
CASDSTSGDFTDTQYF
TGTGCCAGCGACTCGACTAGCGGGGATTTCACAGATACGCAGTATTTT
>TRBJ1-1|TRBD1|TRBV5-1|.
CASSLRTGNTEAFF
TGCGCCAGCAGCTTAAGGACAGGGAACACTGAAGCTTTCTTT
>TRBJ2-5|.|TRBV5-6|few
CASTLRELGGETQYF
TGTGCCAGCACCCTCCGGGAGTTAGGAGGGGAGACCCAGTACTTC
>TRBJ2-2|TRBD2|TRBV19|.
CASSRPALGLAGNTGELFF
TGTGCCAGTAGTAGGCCGGCACTCGGACTAGCGGGCAACACCGGGGAGCTGTTTTTT
>TRBJ1-6|.|TRBV5-1|.
CASSLVQENSPLHF
TGCGCCAGCAGCTTGGTTCAGGAAAATTCACCCCTCCACTTT
>TRBJ1-1|.|TRBV5-1|.
CASSERTAMNTEAFF
TGCGCCAGCAGCGAGAGGACAGCCATGAACACTGAAGCTTTCTTT
>TRBJ1-4|TRBD1|TRBV9|.
CASSHRQGGEKLFF
TGTGCCAGCAGCCACCGACAGGGAGGAGAAAAACTGTTTTTT
>TRBJ1-1|.|TRBV14|few
CASSTTSRNFGTEAFF
TGTGCCAGCAGTACGACAAGTAGGAACTTTGGTACTGAAGCTTTCTTT
>TRBJ1-1|TRBD1|TRBV5-1|few
CASSLANRGTEAFF
TGCGCCAGCAGCTTGGCCAACAGGGGCACTGAAGCTTTCTTT
>TRBJ2-7|.|TRBV25-1|.
CASSQPGLNYEQYF
TGTGCCAGCAGCCAACCGGGACTTAACTACGAGCAGTACTTC
>TRBJ2-5|TRBD1|TRBV7-2|.
CASSLMGQDQETQYF
TGTGCCAGCAGCTTAATGGGACAGGACCAAGAGACCCAGTACTTC
>TRBJ1-6|TRBD1|TRBV28|once
CASRTPDRVNSPLHF
TGTGCCAGCAGGACCCCCGACAGGGTAAATTCACCCCTCCACTTT
>TRBJ2-2|.|TRBV5-4|.
CASSLNRQTNTGELFF
TGTGCCAGCAGCTTGAATCGGCAGACTAACACCGGGGAGCTGTTTTTT
>TRBJ2-3|.|TRBV6-5|.
CASSISGGRDTQYF
TGTGCCAGCAGTATTTCCGGGGGACGAGATACGCAGTATTTT
>TRBJ2-3|TRBD2|TRBV7-6|.
CASSSSGGGGTDTQYF
TGTGCCAGCAGCTCCAGCGGGGGAGGGGGGACAGATACGCAGTATTTT
>TRBJ2-1|.|TRBV9|.
CASRRGGADNEQFF
TGTGCCAGCAGGCGGGGAGGAGCGGACAATGAGCAGTTCTTC
>TRBJ1-4|TRBD1|TRBV30|.
CAWSRDSGEKLFF
TGTGCCTGGAGCCGGGACAGCGGGGAAAAACTGTTTTTT
>TRBJ1-2|TRBD1|TRBV9|.
CASSVRETGTIHGYTF
TGTGCCAGCAGCGTAAGAGAGACAGGGACGATTCATGGCTACACCTTC
>TRBJ2-3|.|TRBV27|.
CASSLGRDWVGRDTQYF
TGTGCCAGCAGTTTAGGGCGGGATTGGGTAGGAAGGGATACGCAGTATTTT